One and the same sample provided the 32 T cell receptor beta chains below, sequenced in a study of monozygotic twins with inflammatory bowel disease. TCRdb re-called the 5' RACE reads and shows each CDR3 protein once, DNA omitted. In total, the table holds 150,000 to 200,000 distinct CDR3 sequences. Sequences were obtained from blood. These receptors were taken from a human donor with ulcerative colitis or Crohn's disease, or a healthy co-twin of an affected twin (not recorded which).

This chain links TRBV12-3 or TRBV12-4 with TRBJ1-6; TCRdb calls TRBD1, which cannot be checked without DNA. The CDR3 sequence is 15 residues long. This chain's CDR3 is CASSYRGTDNSPLHF.

The chain joins TRBV12-3 or TRBV12-4 to TRBJ2-2; lacking DNA, the TRBD2 call made by TCRdb goes unchecked. The CDR3 extends over 14 amino acids. The CDR3 region is CASSFGAGAGELFF.

The genes are TRBV28 and TRBJ2-7; absent DNA, TCRdb's TRBD2 call cannot be checked. CDR1 and CDR2 (germline): MDHEN, SYDVKM. The CDR3 totals 15 residues. The CDR3 spells CASTNSGGRNYEQYF.

The V call is TRBV7-9, the J call TRBJ2-5; TCRdb's D call of TRBD2 is untestable without DNA. Germline values: CDR1 SEHNR, CDR2 FQNEAQ (reference sequence). The CDR3 has 15 amino acids. This CDR3 is CASSHYEGPQETQYF.

The chain couples TRBV5-1 to TRBJ2-5; TCRdb names TRBD1, which stays unverified in the absence of DNA. The CDR3 is 15 residues long. Looked up from germline, CDR1 is SGHRS and CDR2 is YFSETQ. This CDR3 reads CASSHGSGGRETQYF.

The J gene is TRBJ1-2, the V gene TRBV5-6; TCRdb's assignment of TRBD1 cannot be checked, as there is no DNA. The CDR3 contains 14 residues. The germline V gene has CDR1 SGHDT and CDR2 YYEEEE. CDR3 residues: CASSLIPGNYGYTF.

The genes are TRBV28 and TRBJ2-7; the D gene TCRdb calls, TRBD1, cannot be checked with no DNA. The CDR3 totals 14 residues. Per the germline V gene, CDR1 is MDHEN and CDR2 is SYDVKM. The CDR3 loop is CASWDRGTYGEQYF. Full variable domain (rest looked up from reference TRBV28 and TRBJ2-7): DVKVTQSSRYLVKRTGEKVFLECVQDMDHENMFWYRQDPGLGLRLIYFSYDVKMKEKGDIPEGYSVSREKKERFSLILESASTNQTSMYLCASWDRGTYGEQYFGPGTRLTVT.

V and J are TRBV12-3 or TRBV12-4 and TRBJ2-2. The CDR3 covers 13 residues. CDR3 amino acids: CASSLRASGELFF.

V and J are TRBV12-3 or TRBV12-4 and TRBJ2-5. The CDR3 has 12 amino acids. CDR3 sequence: CASRATKETQYF.

This chain links TRBV5-1 with TRBJ2-1; without DNA, the TCRdb call of TRBD1 cannot be checked. In germline, CDR1 is SGHRS, CDR2 YFSETQ. The CDR3 is 15 amino acids. The CDR3 region is CASSPGGQPFNEQFF.

The CDR3: CASSFGGRNTEAFF. The J gene is TRBJ1-1, the V gene TRBV27; TCRdb names TRBD1, which stays unverified in the absence of DNA. The CDR3 sequence is 14 residues long. CDR1 is MNHEY and CDR2 is SMNVEV in the germline V gene (reference sequence).

The chain has TRBV6-5 and TRBJ2-2; without DNA, the TCRdb call of TRBD1 cannot be checked. There are 15 residues in the CDR3. In germline, CDR1 is MNHEY, CDR2 SVGAGI. CDR3 protein: CASSWDRGSTGELFF.

The chain recombines TRBV5-4 with TRBJ2-2; TCRdb's assignment of TRBD1 cannot be checked, as there is no DNA. The CDR3 contains 16 residues. The germline V gene has CDR1 SGHNT and CDR2 YYREEE (reference sequence). CDR3 in amino acids: CASTFFPPMNTGELFF. The whole variable domain, filled in from reference TRBV5-4 and TRBJ2-2, reads ETGVTQSPTHLIKTRGQQVTLRCSSQSGHNTVSWYQQALGQGPQFIFQYYREEENGRGNFPPRFSGLQFPNYSSELNVNALELDDSALYLCASTFFPPMNTGELFFGEGSRLTVL.

This CDR3 is CASSPGLAGYEQYF. The rearrangement joins TRBV3-1 to TRBJ2-7; TCRdb's D gene call, TRBD2, goes unchecked for lack of DNA. Germline CDR1 and CDR2: LGHDT and YNNKEL (reference sequence). The CDR3 spans 14 residues.

V and J are TRBV9 and TRBJ2-1; TCRdb returns TRBD2, unconfirmable since there is no DNA. CDR3 length: 15 amino acids. The V gene's germline CDR1 is SGDLS and CDR2 YYNGEE. The CDR3 sequence is CASSLGGEGYNEQFF.

The chain joins TRBV29-1 to TRBJ2-1; there is no DNA to check the TCRdb D call of TRBD2. Germline V gives CDR1 SQVTM, CDR2 ANQGSEA. This CDR3 contains 14 residues. CDR3 sequence: CSAGRVGSYNEQFF.

The chain carries TRBV4-3 and TRBJ2-5; absent DNA, TCRdb's TRBD2 call cannot be checked. Germline CDR1 is LGHNA and CDR2 is YSLEER. There are 17 residues in the CDR3. CDR3 in amino acids: CASSPGAGGRNKETQYF.

The chain uses TRBV2 and TRBJ2-3; without DNA, the TCRdb call of TRBD2 cannot be checked. This CDR3 comprises 16 residues. Germline V gene data show CDR1 as SNHLY and CDR2 as FYNNEI. CDR3 in amino acids: CASSSPGLPYTDTQYF.

The chain carries TRBV20-1 and TRBJ1-3. Germline values: CDR1 DFQATT, CDR2 SNEGSKA (reference sequence). The CDR3 is 16 residues long. This CDR3 reads CSARELGLGSGNTIYF.

The chain has TRBV28 and TRBJ2-4. The V gene's germline CDR1 is MDHEN and CDR2 SYDVKM. The CDR3 runs to 14 residues. The CDR3 region is CASSFRGAKNIQYF.

The chain carries TRBV20-1 and TRBJ1-4; TCRdb lists TRBD1, though no DNA is available to test this call. Per the germline V gene, CDR1 is DFQATT and CDR2 is SNEGSKA (reference sequence). The CDR3 consists of 13 residues. The CDR3 reads CSARPDGGEKLFF.

The V gene is TRBV9, the J gene TRBJ2-7; TCRdb gives TRBD1 as the D gene, but with no DNA this cannot be confirmed. The CDR3 loop spans 15 amino acids. Per the germline V gene, CDR1 is SGDLS and CDR2 is YYNGEE. The CDR3 spells CASSVAGQSGHEQYF. The full variable domain, in which reference TRBV9 and TRBJ2-7 provide the parts outside the CDR3, is DSGVTQTPKHLITATGQRVTLRCSPRSGDLSVYWYQQSLDQGLQFLIQYYNGEERAKGNILERFSAQQFPDLHSELNLSSLELGDSALYFCASSVAGQSGHEQYFGPGTRLTVT.

The chain links TRBV10-2 to TRBJ2-5; the D call of TRBD2 rests on TCRdb alone, since no DNA is present to check it. The CDR3 spans 19 residues. The germline V gene encodes CDR1 WSHSY and CDR2 SAAADI. Here the CDR3 reads CASSESGQTGTSHQETQYF.

The chain links TRBV7-9 to TRBJ2-3; the D call of TRBD1 rests on TCRdb alone, since no DNA is present to check it. This CDR3 is built from 14 residues. The germline V gene encodes CDR1 SEHNR and CDR2 FQNEAQ (reference sequence). The CDR3 reads CASSLGQYTDTQYF.

The rearrangement joins TRBV9 to TRBJ2-5. From germline, CDR1 is SGDLS and CDR2 YYNGEE. This CDR3 comprises 12 residues. CDR3 protein: CASSVHGETQYF.

The chain couples TRBV20-1 to TRBJ2-1; no DNA is available, so the TRBD2 call from TCRdb remains unchecked. The germline CDR1 and CDR2 sequences are DFQATT and SNEGSKA (reference sequence). CDR3 size: 12 residues. CDR3 loop: CSARAVGNEQFF.

This chain uses TRBV7-2 with TRBJ2-5; no DNA is available, so the TRBD1 call from TCRdb remains unchecked. Germline CDR1 is SGHTA and CDR2 is FQGNSA. There are 15 residues in the CDR3. The chain's CDR3 is CASSLRDRTKETQYF.

The V call is TRBV7-9, the J call TRBJ1-3; TCRdb calls TRBD1, which cannot be checked without DNA. Per germline, CDR1 SEHNR and CDR2 FQNEAQ (reference sequence). This CDR3 has 16 amino acids. The CDR3 sequence is CASSSRGGTSGNTIYF.

This sequence joins TRBV20-1 and TRBJ1-1. The CDR3 runs to 15 residues. Germline V gene lookup returns CDR1 DFQATT and CDR2 SNEGSKA (reference sequence). CDR3 protein: CSARDGTAAITEAFF.

The V gene is TRBV11-2, the J gene TRBJ1-3. The CDR3 runs to 15 residues. Germline CDR1 and CDR2: SGHAT and FQNNGV. The CDR3 protein is CASSLAAGTGNTIYF. The entire variable domain, with the rest obtained from reference TRBV11-2 and TRBJ1-3, is as follows: EAGVAQSPRYKIIEKRQSVAFWCNPISGHATLYWYQQILGQGPKLLIQFQNNGVVDDSQLPKDRFSAERLKGVDSTLKIQPAKLEDSAVYLCASSLAAGTGNTIYFGEGSWLTVV.

The chain couples TRBV7-2 to TRBJ2-7. The CDR3 runs 14 residues. CDR1 is SGHTA and CDR2 is FQGNSA in the germline V gene. The chain's CDR3 is CASSISGRAYEQYF.

V gene TRBV20-1 combines with J gene TRBJ1-2; with no DNA, the TCRdb D assignment of TRBD1 cannot be verified. The CDR3 runs to 14 residues. CDR1 is DFQATT and CDR2 is SNEGSKA in the germline V gene (reference sequence). This CDR3 reads CSASGGQVQGGYTF.